Given below is one T cell receptor beta chain in context. Its antigen is still unknown. The data originate from a study of human T cells and chemical hapten exposure. Study details: Throughout a study of approximately 24 weeks, patients underwent weekly scalp administration of diphenylcyclopropenone doses.

Looked up from germline, CDR1 is MNHEY and CDR2 is SVGEGT. The CDR3 is 13 residues long. Trimming stripped 6 bases from V and 1 base from J, with 10 bases between. Study-wide findings and caveats: Expanded TCRs grouped into significantly more large CDR3 similarity clusters than controls produced.

TCRdb re-called the RACE reads with MiXCR, one entry per CDR3 protein. In the table there are 210,000 or so distinct CDR3 sequences, 20% to 25% of which are singletons. Noted time point: patch test 3, about 24 weeks after DPC sensitization. Sample treatment: therapeutic diphenylcyclopropenone sensitization with weekly scalp DPC. Before extraction, the whole blood was not fractionated, and total RNA was taken from it. Source: whole blood, taken in connection with sensitization to the hapten diphenylcyclopropenone (DPC). The gene calls are TRBV6-2 or TRBV6-3 and TRBJ2-7; D call uncertain. The source of this sequence is a woman aged 40 to 50 with alopecia areata. Some clones in this sample may be carry-over from other donors' samples. The DNA of the CDR3 is TGTGCCAGCAGCCCTCCGACATCCTACGAGCAGTACTTC. It specifies CASSPPTSYEQYF.